Below, 10 T cell receptor beta chains from the same sample are listed, as sequenced in a study of T cell clonality in common variable immunodeficiency. Study findings and constraints: In common variable immunodeficiency, TCR beta chains reportedly carried fewer deletions and N-nucleotide insertions.

The method was immunoSEQ multiplex PCR; TCRdb's version includes in-frame clones alone and lacks a portion of them. Recorded here are some 34,000 clones, none singletons. No antigens are known for them. Specimen: peripheral blood mononuclear cells. The receptors shown here come from a human donor with common variable immunodeficiency.

Worth noting for this clone: The DNA ends 3 residues before the CDR3 does, and the rest of the CDR3 is filled in from the germline J gene. This sequence joins TRBV7-9 and TRBJ1-2, with D perhaps matching TRBD1 (5 bases). Germline V gene lookup returns CDR1 SEHNR and CDR2 FQNEAQ (reference sequence). Trimming cost V 5 bases and J 4 bases, with 8 bases left between them. The CDR3 runs to 12 residues. CDR3 DNA, as far as it was read: TGTGCCAGCAGCCAGACAGCCTATGGC. Translating gives CASSQTAYG. The whole CDR3 sequence reads CASSQTAYGYTF.

This clone has ten or more counts. Read sequence stops 3 residues before the CDR3 end, and the germline J gene provides the missing end. V usage is TRBV20-1 and J usage is TRBJ1-5, with D possibly being TRBD1 (5 bases). The CDR3 is made up of 13 amino acids. Trimming removed 6 bases at V and 7 bases at J, with 16 bases between. In germline, CDR1 is DFQATT, CDR2 SNEGSKA (reference sequence). CDR3 region: CSAETAQGQPQHF. The DNA read from the CDR3 is TGCAGTGCCGAAACCGCTCAGGGCCAGCCC.

Worth noting for this clone: The CDR3 extends 3 residues past the end of the read, so its final part is completed from the germline J gene. The rearrangement uses TRBV7-2 and TRBJ1-5; D is perhaps TRBD1 (6 bases). Trimming removed 6 bases from V and 1 base from J, with 10 bases in between. CDR3 length: 14 amino acids. Germline loops: CDR1 SGHTA, CDR2 FQGNSA. The chain's CDR3 is CASSDGTSNQPQHF. The sequenced CDR3 bases are TGTGCCAGCAGTGATGGGACAAGCAATCAGCCC.

This clone was counted only a few times. Read data end 3 residues before the CDR3 end; the end is taken from the germline J gene. The chain links TRBV19 to TRBJ2-1, with D possibly matching TRBD2 (5 bases). The CDR3 runs 13 residues. Trimming took off 6 bases at V and 4 bases at J, with 10 bases between the two ends. Germline CDR1 is LNHDA and CDR2 is SQIVND (reference sequence). Partial CDR3 DNA: TGTGCCAGTAGCGGAGCGGAATACAATGAG. This encodes CASSGAEYNE. The CDR3, in full, reads CASSGAEYNEQFF. Full variable domain (remainder filled in from reference TRBV19 and TRBJ2-1): DGGITQSPKYLFRKEGQNVTLSCEQNLNHDAMYWYRQDPGQGLRLIYYSQIVNDFQKGDIAEGYSVSREKKESFPLTVTSAQKNPTAFYLCASSGAEYNEQFFGPGTRLTVL.

Concerning this clone: The read comes to an end 3 residues before the CDR3 does, leaving the germline J gene to fill in the end. J is TRBJ1-2 and V is TRBV30, with 8 nucleotides matching TRBD1. Germline CDR1 and CDR2: GTSNPN and SVGIG (reference sequence). This CDR3 has 16 residues. Trimming removed 8 bases from V and 4 bases from J; junction bases left unmatched: 18. CDR3 residues: CASSPPWTGSVYGYTF. Incomplete CDR3 DNA: TGTGCCAGCAGCCCCCCCTGGACAGGGAGCGTCTATGGC.

In its sample, this clone was seen many times. Sequencing ends 3 residues short of the CDR3 end; the germline J gene provides the rest. The chain links TRBV7-2 to TRBJ2-7; 12 bases agree with TRBD2. The CDR3 extends over 15 amino acids. Looked up from germline, CDR1 is SGHTA and CDR2 is FQGNSA. Trimming took 5 bases from V and 2 from J; bases not matched to a gene: 4. CDR3 sequence: CASSPRTSGTYEQYF. CDR3 DNA (partial): TGTGCCAGCAGCCCCAGGACTAGCGGGACCTACGAG.

Notes on this clone: Sequencing ends 3 residues short of the CDR3 end; the germline J gene provides the rest. V usage is TRBV6-2 or TRBV6-3 and J usage is TRBJ2-3; 9 nucleotides line up with TRBD2. The CDR3 is made up of 15 amino acids. V trimming: 3 bases; J trimming: 3 bases; junction bases outside the gene matches: 4. In germline, CDR1 is MNHEY, CDR2 SVGEGT. Incomplete CDR3 DNA: TGTGCCAGCAGTTATAGCGGGAGCGCTACAGATACG. Translated, it gives CASSYSGSATDT. The complete CDR3 protein is CASSYSGSATDTQYF.

This clone was observed many times. The sequence runs out 3 residues before the end of the CDR3; the remainder is reconstructed from the germline J gene. The V call is TRBV19, the J call TRBJ2-3; 8 bases line up with TRBD2. Germline lookup yields CDR1 LNHDA and CDR2 SQIVND (reference sequence). The CDR3 has 14 residues. The junction had 7 bases not matched to a gene; V was cut back by 7 bases and J by 4 bases. The chain's CDR3 is CASMSGRISDTQYF. The covered CDR3 bases are TGTGCCAGTATGAGCGGGAGAATCTCAGATACG.

For this clone: The read is 3 residues too short to cover the CDR3 end, so that end is filled in from the germline J gene. This chain uses TRBV19 with TRBJ2-7; D call uncertain. Trimming took 0 bases from V and 0 from J, leaving 9 bases between them. The CDR3 totals 15 residues. From germline, CDR1 is LNHDA and CDR2 SQIVND (reference sequence). The CDR3 sequence: CASSIDYRGSYEQYF. Incomplete CDR3 DNA: TGTGCCAGTAGTATAGATTATCGAGGCTCCTACGAG. The whole variable domain, filled in from reference TRBV19 and TRBJ2-7, reads DGGITQSPKYLFRKEGQNVTLSCEQNLNHDAMYWYRQDPGQGLRLIYYSQIVNDFQKGDIAEGYSVSREKKESFPLTVTSAQKNPTAFYLCASSIDYRGSYEQYFGPGTRLTVT.

At least ten counts were recorded for this clone. The read halts 3 residues ahead of the CDR3 end, with the missing end drawn from the germline J gene. The chain employs TRBV30 and TRBJ2-7; D is ambiguous. This CDR3 has 15 amino acids. Germline loops: CDR1 GTSNPN, CDR2 SVGIG (reference sequence). Trimming pared 0 bases from V and 0 bases from J, leaving 12 bases between. The sequenced CDR3 bases are TGTGCCTGGAGTGTACCCGGTCCGAGCTCCTACGAG. Translation: CAWSVPGPSSYE. The entire CDR3 is CAWSVPGPSSYEQYF.